The source of this TCR beta chain is a study of blood T cell repertoires in COVID-19 (dated by TCRdb to 2019 to 2021). With regard to the full study: Samples from collaborators originated in the United States, Italy and Spain and spanned both the acute and convalescent phases of COVID-19. The material from the prospective study consisted of cDNA or gDNA derived from T cells, B-cell-depleted T cells, or PBMCs. Deeply sampled blood TCRbeta repertoires from subjects exposed to, actively infected with, or recovered from COVID-19 were included in the dataset. The repertoires were released in a freely available public database intended as a resource for research on the immune response to SARS-CoV-2. The samples were drawn from two sources: the first 160 participants of the ongoing ImmuneRACE study, and some 1,300 subjects contributed by 6 global collaborators. Sample metadata almost always included a de-identified subject ID, COVID-19 status, age in years and sex. HLA class I and class II types, where available, came from metadata supplied by the sample provider rather than from assay-based typing. Points the paper makes about the study in general: The quantity of clinical and demographic metadata differed by source and by participant and was supplied without curation.

The immunoSEQ Assay, a bias-controlled multiplex PCR, was used to amplify TCRbeta CDR3 regions from genomic DNA. The published analysis was carried out like this. Nucleated cell counts per sample were estimated from amplification of reference gene primers within the assay. To quantify the absolute abundance of each unique TCRbeta CDR3 rearrangement, sequence reads were collapsed and filtered. For each sample, productive Simpson clonality was calculated by taking the square root of Simpson's diversity index across productive rearrangements. TCRdb holds this immuneACCESS table with in-frame rearrangements only. Some clones are missing; in checked studies, unresolved V genes explain under half, and the rest has no known cause. The V and J calls and clone size were taken over from that table, and D and trimming were inferred from the DNA. In all, the sample holds over 100,000 clones, and 79% of those were seen once. Roughly 4.3% of the sample lies in the top ten.

On this clone: No cognate antigen has been identified for it. No much larger clone is present one base from it, and per-base qualities are unavailable.

Each collaborating institution followed its own protocols to collect whole blood in K2EDTA tubes. For TCRbeta analysis, collaborators shipped samples as frozen whole blood, isolated PBMCs, or DNA extracted from either of those sample types. For CDR1 and CDR2, the germline V gene (reference sequence) lists LGHDT and YNNKEL. CDR3 length: 11 amino acids, cysteine to phenylalanine. Only CDR3 DNA remains: 33 bases, in frame from the first base. V is reduced by 10 bases and J by 6 bases, leaving a spacing of 9 bases between them. The chain links TRBV3-1 (or the pseudogene TRBV3-2) with TRBJ1-4; no D segment can be confidently identified. What was sequenced was peripheral blood. This receptor was identified in an elderly woman with acute or convalescent COVID-19. Read as DNA, the sequence is TGTGCCACTGCGGACTATGAAAAACTGTTTTTT. Its translation reads: CATADYEKLFF.